Included here is one T cell receptor beta chain sequence, with context. The antigen is undetermined. Sequencing used immunoSEQ multiplex PCR; TCRdb keeps in-frame clones, though not all of them. The table shows roughly 1.4 million clones, with 98% occurring only once. This sample was taken from a study of shared clonotypes between healthy human individuals. Trimming cost V 4 bases and J 5 bases; bases outside gene matches: 14. Germline V gene sequence: CDR1 SGHRS, CDR2 YFSETQ. This CDR3 is built from 16 residues. Points from the study as a whole: Sampling was confined to blood; repertoires within tissues likely differ.

The V and J genes are TRBV5-1 and TRBJ1-2; 7 bases agree with TRBD1. The sample comprised naive CD4+ T cells sorted from blood. The subset here: CD45RA+ positively selected. This clonotype was obtained from a man aged 25-40 years in good health. The CDR3 sequence: CASSQIPDRIGYGYTF. CDR3 bases: TGCGCCAGCAGCCAGATCCCGGACAGGATCGGATATGGCTACACCTTC.